The 16 T cell receptor beta chains reported below all come from one sample, sequenced in a study of CD8+ T cells in alopecia areata. Reverse transcription of extracted RNA yielded cDNA, which provided the sequencing template. The repertoire was sequenced with immunoSEQ multiplex PCR; TCRdb's copy has only in-frame clones and lacks some. Among 65,000 to 70,000 clones, 60% were seen once, and the ten largest hold under 20%. This specimen was CD8+ T cells sorted from blood, taken at week 0. Receptors were obtained from a human donor with alopecia areata.

To note about this clone: Other DNA sequences in this specimen translate into the identical CDR3. The chain employs TRBV4-3 and TRBJ2-7, with D perhaps TRBD1 (5 bases). Trimming cost V 4 bases and J 2 bases, with 9 bases left between them. The CDR3 is 13 residues long. CDR1 LGHNA and CDR2 YSLEER come from the germline V gene. The CDR3 is CASSPGQTYEQYF. The DNA for the CDR3 is TGCGCCAGCAGCCCCGGACAAACCTACGAGCAGTACTTC.

This clone was observed a handful of times. The chain recombines TRBV2 with TRBJ2-7; D is undetermined. V dropped 3 bases and J dropped 6 bases, with 6 bases sitting between them. The CDR3 runs 11 residues. Germline loops: CDR1 SNHLY, CDR2 FYNNEI. This CDR3 reads CASSDGIEQYF. Here the CDR3 DNA reads TGTGCCAGCAGTGACGGAATCGAGCAGTACTTC.

The CDR3 DNA follows: TGTGCCAGCAGCCACACCGGGACAGGGGTTCCCGGGGAGCTGTTTTTT. This translates into CASSHTGTGVPGELFF. The chain is built from TRBV11-2 and TRBJ2-2; 10 positions match TRBD1. CDR1 and CDR2 from the germline V gene are SGHAT and FQNNGV. The length of the CDR3 is 16 residues. J was trimmed by 6 bases and V by 5 bases; bases with no gene match: 9.

The rearrangement joins TRBV9 to TRBJ1-3, with 8 nucleotides matching TRBD1. With 0 bases clipped from V and 1 base from J, the junction kept 9 bases outside the gene matches. CDR3 size: 18 residues. In germline, CDR1 is SGDLS, CDR2 YYNGEE. CDR3 loop: CASSVAGDRLDSGNTIYF. In DNA, the CDR3 is TGTGCCAGCAGCGTAGCTGGGGACAGGTTGGATTCTGGAAACACCATATATTTT.

The chain employs TRBV6-1 and TRBJ1-4; tentatively, D is TRBD1 (5 bases). The CDR3 is made up of 13 amino acids. V lost 6 bases, J lost 11 bases, and 16 bases lay in between. CDR1 is MNHNS and CDR2 is SASEGT in the germline V gene. CDR3: CASSASGTDKLFF. CDR3 bases: TGTGCCAGCAGCGCATCCGGGACGGATAAACTGTTTTTT.

About this clone: The sample carries other DNA sequences with the same CDR3. The chain joins TRBV29-1 to TRBJ2-7; a possible D gene is TRBD2 (5 bases). The CDR3 sequence is 13 residues long. Trimming left V 1 base short and J 1 base short, with 8 bases between. The germline V gene encodes CDR1 SQVTM and CDR2 ANQGSEA. The CDR3 is CSVEGGDSYEQYF. CDR3 sequence (DNA): TGCAGCGTTGAAGGGGGAGATTCCTACGAGCAGTACTTC.

The chain recombines TRBV5-1 with TRBJ1-2; 7 bases match TRBD1. This CDR3 is built from 15 residues. The V gene end was trimmed by 1 base and the J gene end by 5 bases; junction bases not matched to a gene: 8. Germline CDR1 and CDR2: SGHRS and YFSETQ. CDR3 sequence (DNA): TGCGCCAGCAGCTTGTTCCCGGGACAGCATTATGGCTACACCTTC. Amino acid sequence: CASSLFPGQHYGYTF.

J is TRBJ1-1 and V is TRBV13; TRBD1 is a possible D gene (5 bases). CDR3 length: 16 amino acids. Germline assignment: CDR1 PRHDT and CDR2 FYEKMQ (reference sequence). V lost 4 bases to trimming and J lost 0 bases, with 15 bases between them. In DNA form, the CDR3 reads TGTGCCAGCAGCTATTATGGGGACCACATGAACACTGAAGCTTTCTTT. Residues: CASSYYGDHMNTEAFF.

In its sample, this clone was seen a few times. The genes are TRBV7-3 and TRBJ2-2; D perhaps matches TRBD1 (6 bases). The germline V gene has CDR1 SGHTA and CDR2 FQGTGA. Trimming stripped 2 bases from V and 6 bases from J, with 13 bases between. The CDR3 consists of 15 residues. CDR3 residues: CASSLGSAGAGELFF. CDR3 bases: TGTGCCAGCAGCTTAGGATCGGCAGGGGCCGGGGAGCTGTTTTTT. The variable domain in full, with the rest retrieved from reference TRBV7-3 and TRBJ2-2, is GAGVSQTPSNKVTEKGKYVELRCDPISGHTALYWYRQSLGQGPEFLIYFQGTGAADDSGLPNDRFFAVRPEGSVSTLKIQRTERGDSAVYLCASSLGSAGAGELFFGEGSRLTVL.

V usage is TRBV7-6 and J usage is TRBJ1-6, with D unresolved. CDR1 SGHVS and CDR2 FNYEAQ come from the germline V gene. There are 15 residues in the CDR3. Trimming shortened V by 5 bases and J by 7 bases, and 15 bases separated the two germline ends. The CDR3 nucleotides read TGTGCCAGCAGCCCCTGGGAGGGTGCGAATTCACCCCTCCACTTT. Amino acid sequence: CASSPWEGANSPLHF. Filled out from reference TRBV7-6 and TRBJ1-6, the complete variable domain reads GAGVSQSPRYKVTKRGQDVALRCDPISGHVSLYWYRQALGQGPEFLTYFNYEAQQDKSGLPNDRFSAERPEGSISTLTIQRTEQRDSAMYRCASSPWEGANSPLHFGNGTRLTVT.

This clone was counted only a few times. V gene TRBV5-1 combines with J gene TRBJ1-2; D possibly corresponds to TRBD1 (5 bases). Germline V lookup: CDR1 SGHRS, CDR2 YFSETQ. Trimming took 0 bases from V and 8 from J, leaving 23 bases between them. The CDR3 is 17 amino acids. CDR3 amino acids: CASSLDPQVFAGKGYTF. CDR3 bases: TGCGCCAGCAGCTTGGACCCCCAGGTGTTTGCAGGGAAAGGCTACACCTTC.

The J gene is TRBJ2-7, the V gene TRBV4-1, with D tentatively TRBD2 (6 bases). Germline lookup yields CDR1 MGHRA and CDR2 YSYEKL. This CDR3 is built from 14 residues. V was trimmed by 5 bases and J by 3 bases, leaving 14 bases between them. CDR3 amino acids: CASSAGLSLYEQYF. The CDR3 DNA is TGCGCCAGCAGCGCGGGACTGTCTCTCTACGAGCAGTACTTC.

This chain uses TRBV25-1 with TRBJ1-2, with D maybe TRBD1 (5 bases). V was cut by 2 bases and J by 4 bases, with 5 bases left in between. Germline CDR1 is MGHDK and CDR2 is SYGVNS. CDR3 length: 12 residues. Here the CDR3 reads CASSEGGYGYTF. In DNA, the CDR3 is TGTGCCAGCAGTGAAGGGGGCTATGGCTACACCTTC.

This clone was picked up a small number of times. The gene calls are TRBV5-6 and TRBJ2-2; D is unresolved. CDR1 is SGHDT and CDR2 is YYEEEE in the germline V gene. The CDR3 sequence is 16 residues long. V was pared by 4 bases and J by 1 base, with 14 bases between. The chain's CDR3 is CASSQGPLQNTGELFF. The CDR3 coding sequence is TGTGCCAGCAGCCAAGGACCTCTACAGAACACCGGGGAGCTGTTTTTT.

The V call is TRBV30, the J call TRBJ2-1, with 9 nucleotides matching TRBD1. Germline assignment: CDR1 GTSNPN and CDR2 SVGIG (reference sequence). The CDR3 totals 14 residues. Trimming removed 4 bases from V and 3 bases from J; junction bases left unmatched: 4. CDR3: CAWKDRGFYNEQFF. The CDR3 DNA is TGTGCCTGGAAAGACAGGGGGTTCTACAATGAGCAGTTCTTC. The complete variable domain, with remaining parts taken from reference TRBV30 and TRBJ2-1, reads SQTIHQWPATLVQPVGSPLSLECTVEGTSNPNLYWYRQAAGRGLQLLFYSVGIGQISSEVPQNLSASRPQDRQFILSSKKLLLSDSGFYLCAWKDRGFYNEQFFGPGTRLTVL.

This clone has just a few counts. The chain joins TRBV27 to TRBJ1-2; TRBD1 agrees at 9 bases. CDR1 is MNHEY and CDR2 is SMNVEV in the germline V gene (reference sequence). The CDR3 runs 13 residues. The trim removed 5 bases at V and 8 bases at J, leaving 6 bases unmatched. The CDR3 loop is CASSPLGQGGYTF. Written as DNA, the CDR3 is TGTGCCAGCAGTCCCCTCGGACAGGGGGGCTACACCTTC.